The clone carrying this TCR beta chain has just a few counts. Each of the donors was a healthy bone marrow donor. These data are taken from a study of cytomegalovirus exposure and HLA in healthy donors. The PCR contained 60 Vbeta and 13 Jbeta primers. Here immunoSEQ multiplex PCR was the method, and the copy in TCRdb shows in-frame clones only, minus some. Here the sample spans 140,000 or so clones, approximately 57% being singletons. Germline CDR1 reads SEHNR; CDR2 reads FQNEAQ (reference sequence). V gave up 4 bases and J gave up 6 bases; unmatched junction bases: 5. This CDR3 region has 14 residues.

The rearrangement uses TRBV7-9 and TRBJ2-1, with TRBD1 matching 8 bases. The clonotype was recovered from a male donor in good health and CMV-seronegative. Material for sequencing was PBMCs. CDR3 amino acids: CASSSRTGSNEQFF. The CDR3 DNA follows: TGTGCCAGCAGCTCCAGGACAGGGAGCAATGAGCAGTTCTTC.